The clone carrying this T cell receptor (beta chain) came up a few times. What it binds is unknown. The data were obtained in a study of CD8 T cells in ankylosing spondylitis. General observations from the study: Blood of patients with ankylosing spondylitis appeared to be characterized by a TCR beta motif of eight or nine highly homologous variants. Some of the motif variants had earlier been found in reactive arthritis patients' fluid and blood. Reportedly, matched ankylosing spondylitis synovial fluid was significantly enriched for disease-linked clones.

Germline CDR1 reads KGHSH; CDR2 reads LQKENI. Trimming left V 4 bases short and J 3 bases short, with 9 bases between. This CDR3 comprises 13 residues. The authors made TCR beta libraries by quantitative 5'-RACE with molecular barcodes. TCRdb used MiXCR to reprocess the 5' RACE reads, holding one entry per CDR3 protein. The sample lists just under 550,000 distinct CDR3 sequences; roughly 12% were seen once. This TCR derives from a male donor with ankylosing spondylitis. Sequenced sample: blood, either unsorted or a sorted T cell fraction (not recorded which). This chain uses TRBV18 with TRBJ1-1, with D hard to call. The CDR3 is CASSLSRDTEAFF. CDR3 nucleotides: TGTGCCAGCTCACTTTCGAGGGACACTGAAGCTTTCTTT.